Listed below are T cell receptor beta chains from one sample, sequenced in a study of T cell changes during pregnancy in multiple sclerosis. The method was immunoSEQ multiplex PCR; TCRdb's version includes in-frame clones alone and lacks a portion of them. In the table there are around 45,000 clones, over 80% of which are singletons. The sequencing used CD4+ T cells from peripheral blood mononuclear cells, collected before pregnancy. The receptors here all came from a female donor with multiple sclerosis, enrolled in a pregnancy study. Each CDR3 is given with its conserved first and last residue. The D gene is left open where the match is weak. Clone size appears in some rows only: once, few, many, or a class for an expanded clone.

>TRBV19|TRBJ2-3|-|14|-
CASSGHLYTDTQYF
TGTGCCAGCTCGGGACATCTTTACACAGATACGCAGTATTTT
>TRBV7-2|TRBJ2-1|-|18|-
CASSLAVMGARSYNEQFF
TGTGCCAGCAGCTTAGCGGTGATGGGGGCGAGATCCTACAATGAGCAGTTCTTC
>TRBV9|TRBJ2-5|once|14|TRBD2
CASNRAGAQETQYF
TGTGCCAGCAACAGAGCGGGGGCCCAAGAGACCCAGTACTTC
>TRBV6-5|TRBJ1-2|-|16|-
CASSYAGWVGFYGYTF
TGTGCCAGCAGTTACGCAGGGTGGGTTGGGTTCTATGGCTACACCTTC
>TRBV7-8|TRBJ1-2|few|12|-
CASWQGTYGYTF
TGTGCCAGCTGGCAGGGAACTTATGGCTACACCTTC
>TRBV7-2|TRBJ2-7|-|12|-
CASSTQGYEQYF
TGTGCCAGCAGCACGCAGGGCTACGAGCAGTACTTC
>TRBV4-3|TRBJ1-2|-|17|-
CASSQDIIGVRDYGYTF
TGCGCCAGCAGCCAAGATATTATAGGGGTACGAGACTATGGCTACACCTTC
>TRBV14|TRBJ2-5|-|15|-
CASSQGSYVGETQYF
TGTGCCAGCAGCCAAGGGAGCTACGTTGGGGAGACCCAGTACTTC
>TRBV19|TRBJ2-5|-|17|-
CASSLTGSPRREETQYF
TGTGCCAGTAGTCTGACAGGCAGCCCCCGAAGGGAAGAGACCCAGTACTTC
>TRBV6-5|TRBJ2-7|-|12|-
CASTGQSYEQYF
TGTGCCAGCACCGGACAGTCCTACGAGCAGTACTTC
>TRBV7-9|TRBJ1-1|-|14|-
CASSLKRANTEAFF
TGTGCCAGCAGCTTAAAAAGAGCCAACACTGAAGCTTTCTTT
>TRBV7-2|TRBJ1-3|-|14|TRBD1
CASSSDRAGNTIYF
TGTGCCAGCAGTTCGGACAGGGCTGGAAACACCATATATTTT
>TRBV18|TRBJ1-5|-|13|-
CASSGQRDQPQHF
TGTGCCAGCTCCGGACAGAGGGATCAGCCCCAGCATTTT
>TRBV18|TRBJ2-7|once|15|TRBD1
CASSARDRGIYEQYF
TGTGCCAGCTCAGCCCGGGACAGGGGGATCTACGAGCAGTACTTC
>TRBV2|TRBJ1-5|-|14|TRBD1
CASSGTGGHQPQHF
TGTGCCAGCAGCGGGACAGGGGGCCATCAGCCCCAGCATTTT
>TRBV7-9|TRBJ2-6|-|19|-
CASSLDRQNPNSGANVLTF
TGTGCCAGCAGCTTAGATCGACAGAACCCTAACTCTGGGGCCAACGTCCTGACTTTC
>TRBV6-5|TRBJ1-1|-|11|-
CAAGENTEAFF
TGTGCCGCGGGGGAGAACACTGAAGCTTTCTTT
>TRBV4-3|TRBJ2-2|-|14|-
CASSQEGGAGELFF
TGCGCCAGCAGCCAAGAAGGAGGGGCCGGGGAGCTGTTTTTT
>TRBV6-1|TRBJ2-3|-|13|TRBD1
CASRETGEYTQYF
TGTGCCAGCAGGGAGACAGGGGAGTATACGCAGTATTTT
>TRBV4-2|TRBJ1-1|once|16|-
CASSQASDRGGTEAFF
TGTGCCAGCAGCCAAGCGTCGGATAGGGGAGGCACTGAAGCTTTCTTT
>TRBV2|TRBJ2-2|-|13|-
CATSVRNTGELFF
TGTGCCACCTCGGTGAGGAACACCGGGGAGCTGTTTTTT
>TRBV7-3|TRBJ2-5|-|15|TRBD2
CASSPVVAGLETQYF
TGTGCCAGCAGCCCCGTTGTAGCGGGGTTGGAGACCCAGTACTTC
>TRBV7-3|TRBJ2-1|-|14|TRBD1
CASSLGTGVNEQFF
TGTGCCAGCAGCTTAGGGACAGGGGTGAATGAGCAGTTCTTC
>TRBV18|TRBJ2-2|-|15|TRBD2
CATSPGGSDTGELFF
TGTGCCACCTCCCCGGGAGGGAGCGACACCGGGGAGCTGTTTTTT
>TRBV6-5|TRBJ1-1|few|13|-
CASSYSGGTEAFF
TGTGCCAGCAGTTACTCAGGGGGAACTGAAGCTTTCTTT
>TRBV7-2|TRBJ2-1|-|15|-
CASSFGPPPYNEQFF
TGTGCCAGCAGCTTTGGGCCCCCGCCCTACAATGAGCAGTTCTTC
>TRBV7-2|TRBJ1-6|-|17|-
CASSSSLGGSYNSPLHF
TGTGCCAGCAGCTCCTCCCTGGGGGGCTCCTATAATTCACCCCTCCACTTT
>TRBV7-2|TRBJ2-1|-|16|-
CASSTLPGLEPEEQFF
TGTGCCAGCAGCACCCTCCCGGGACTGGAGCCCGAGGAGCAGTTCTTC
>TRBV19|TRBJ2-1|once|15|-
CASSSLGPPDDEQFF
TGTGCCAGTAGTTCGCTGGGCCCGCCAGACGATGAGCAGTTCTTC
>TRBV7-3|TRBJ2-3|once|15|-
CASSIGGGRTDTQYF
TGTGCCAGCAGTATTGGGGGGGGGCGAACAGATACGCAGTATTTT
>TRBV4-3|TRBJ1-3|-|16|-
CASSQALLSSGNTIYF
TGCGCCAGCAGCCAAGCCCTCCTAAGCTCTGGAAACACCATATATTTT
>TRBV6-6|TRBJ2-7|-|15|-
CASSYSARGSYEQYF
TGTGCCAGCAGTTACTCCGCTAGAGGCTCCTACGAGCAGTACTTC
>TRBV25-1|TRBJ2-5|-|11|-
CASAAGETQYF
TGTGCCAGCGCCGCCGGGGAGACCCAGTACTTC
>TRBV19|TRBJ2-6|-|15|-
CASSIGLSGANVLTF
TGTGCCAGTAGTATTGGGCTCTCTGGGGCCAACGTCCTGACTTTC
>TRBV7-2|TRBJ1-2|-|17|-
CASSLVGRQGTNYGYTF
TGTGCCAGCAGCTTAGTCGGGCGGCAGGGAACTAACTATGGCTACACCTTC
>TRBV25-1|TRBJ1-4|-|16|-
CASSAQPAGVGEKLFF
TGTGCCAGCAGTGCCCAACCCGCAGGGGTAGGTGAAAAACTGTTTTTT
>TRBV4-1|TRBJ2-7|-|18|TRBD2
CASSQESAWSSSGGEQYF
TGCGCCAGCAGCCAAGAATCCGCGTGGAGCTCTAGCGGGGGTGAGCAGTACTTC
>TRBV6-5|TRBJ2-7|-|15|TRBD1
CASSATGTGWYEQYF
TGTGCCAGCAGTGCAACCGGGACAGGGTGGTACGAGCAGTACTTC
>TRBV27|TRBJ1-4|-|16|-
CASSPGDRRPNEKLFF
TGTGCCAGCAGTCCAGGAGACAGGCGACCTAATGAAAAACTGTTTTTT
>TRBV14|TRBJ1-1|-|15|TRBD1
CASSRPDRVNTEAFF
TGTGCCAGCAGCCGGCCGGACAGGGTGAACACTGAAGCTTTCTTT
>TRBV7-6|TRBJ1-6|-|15|-
CASSLVGDSASPLHF
TGTGCCAGCAGCTTAGTAGGGGACTCGGCTTCACCCCTCCACTTT
>TRBV5-6|TRBJ1-3|-|16|TRBD1
CASSPDRGRPGNTIYF
TGTGCCAGCAGCCCGGACAGGGGGCGCCCCGGAAACACCATATATTTT
>TRBV6-1|TRBJ2-3|-|15|-
CASSEALGGRDTQYF
TGTGCCAGCAGTGAAGCTTTAGGGGGTCGGGATACGCAGTATTTT
>TRBV19|TRBJ1-2|-|14|-
CASIAKGVFHGYTF
TGTGCCAGTATCGCGAAGGGGGTGTTCCATGGCTACACCTTC
>TRBV19|TRBJ1-2|-|13|-
CASRRQVNYGYTF
TGTGCCAGTAGACGACAGGTTAACTATGGCTACACCTTC
>TRBV7-3|TRBJ1-2|-|13|TRBD1
CASSRGQSYGYTF
TGTGCCAGCAGCCGGGGACAGAGCTATGGCTACACCTTC
>TRBV7-9|TRBJ1-2|-|17|TRBD1
CASTLDRGLASNYGYTF
TGTGCCAGCACCTTAGACAGGGGGCTGGCGAGTAACTATGGCTACACCTTC
>TRBV7-2|TRBJ2-2|-|14|TRBD2
CASSPTSGTGELFF
TGTGCCAGCAGCCCTACTAGCGGGACCGGGGAGCTGTTTTTT
>TRBV4-3|TRBJ2-7|-|16|TRBD1
CASSQELGTGGDEQYF
TGCGCCAGCAGCCAAGAATTGGGGACAGGGGGCGACGAGCAGTACTTC
>TRBV7-3|TRBJ2-3|-|15|-
CASSLTGHPTDTQYF
TGTGCCAGCAGCTTAACCGGACACCCCACAGATACGCAGTATTTT
>TRBV9|TRBJ2-3|once|13|-
CASSGDSTDTQYF
TGTGCCAGCAGCGGAGACTCCACAGATACGCAGTATTTT
>TRBV4-2|TRBJ2-3|-|18|TRBD2
CASSRELFSGGGPDTQYF
TGTGCCAGCAGCCGGGAGCTCTTTAGCGGGGGGGGCCCAGATACGCAGTATTTT
>TRBV6-1|TRBJ2-5|-|13|-
CASSDSVRLTQYF
TGTGCCAGCAGTGACTCCGTGCGCTTGACCCAGTACTTC
>TRBV11-3|TRBJ1-6|-|13|TRBD1
CASSRVPRGPLHF
TGTGCCAGCAGCAGGGTACCCAGGGGGCCCCTCCACTTT
>TRBV7-9|TRBJ2-1|-|16|TRBD2
CASSSRTSGFYNEQFF
TGTGCCAGCAGCTCCCGGACTAGCGGTTTCTACAATGAGCAGTTCTTC
>TRBV19|TRBJ1-4|-|15|TRBD1
CASNQLGQLNEKLFF
TGTGCCAGTAATCAGTTGGGACAGCTTAATGAAAAACTGTTTTTT
>TRBV5-1|TRBJ1-2|-|13|TRBD1
CASSSRQGYGYTF
TGCGCCAGCAGCTCCCGACAGGGGTATGGCTACACCTTC
>TRBV27|TRBJ1-2|-|15|-
CASSSVASANYGYTF
TGTGCCAGCAGCTCCGTAGCGTCAGCTAACTATGGCTACACCTTC
>TRBV9|TRBJ2-7|-|15|TRBD2
CASSPRGGLSYEQYF
TGTGCCAGCAGCCCCCGGGGGGGCCTCTCCTACGAGCAGTACTTC
>TRBV9|TRBJ1-4|once|16|TRBD1
CASSSHEGGSNEKLFF
TGTGCCAGCAGCTCCCACGAAGGGGGCTCTAATGAAAAACTGTTTTTT